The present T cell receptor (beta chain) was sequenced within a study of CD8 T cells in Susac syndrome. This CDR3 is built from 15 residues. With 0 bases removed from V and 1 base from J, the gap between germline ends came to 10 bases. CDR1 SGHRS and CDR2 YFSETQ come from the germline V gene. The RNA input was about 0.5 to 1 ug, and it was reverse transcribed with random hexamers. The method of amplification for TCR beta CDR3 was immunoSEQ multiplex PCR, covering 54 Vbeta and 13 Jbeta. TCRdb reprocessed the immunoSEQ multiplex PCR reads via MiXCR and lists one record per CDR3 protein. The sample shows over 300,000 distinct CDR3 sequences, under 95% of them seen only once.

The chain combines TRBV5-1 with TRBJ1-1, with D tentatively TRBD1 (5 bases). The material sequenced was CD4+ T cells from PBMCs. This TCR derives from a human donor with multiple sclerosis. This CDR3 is CASSLVSGGNTEAFF. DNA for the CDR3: TGCGCCAGCAGCTTGGTCTCCGGGGGGAACACTGAAGCTTTCTTT.